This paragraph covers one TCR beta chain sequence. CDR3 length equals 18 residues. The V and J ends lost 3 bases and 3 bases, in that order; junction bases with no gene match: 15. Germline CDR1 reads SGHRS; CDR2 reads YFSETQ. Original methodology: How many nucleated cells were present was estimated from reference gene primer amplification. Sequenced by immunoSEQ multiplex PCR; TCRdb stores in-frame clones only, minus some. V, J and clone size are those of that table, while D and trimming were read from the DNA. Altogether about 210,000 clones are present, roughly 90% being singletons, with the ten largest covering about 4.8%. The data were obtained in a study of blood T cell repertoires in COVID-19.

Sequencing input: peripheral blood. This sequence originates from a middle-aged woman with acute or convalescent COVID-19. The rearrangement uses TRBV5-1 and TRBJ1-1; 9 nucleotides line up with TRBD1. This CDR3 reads CASSSTGTGRGADTEAFF. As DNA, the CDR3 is TGCGCCAGCAGCTCCACCGGGACAGGGAGAGGGGCAGACACTGAAGCTTTCTTT.